Below, 28 T cell receptor beta chains from the same sample are listed, as sequenced in a study of blood T cell repertoires in COVID-19. Sequenced by immunoSEQ multiplex PCR; TCRdb stores in-frame clones only, minus some. This table holds around 60,000 clones, roughly 71% found once. Sequencing was done on a sample of peripheral blood. The receptors derive from a human donor in a cohort sampled during active COVID-19.

The rearrangement joins TRBV10-3 to TRBJ2-1; 8 bases fit TRBD2. The germline gives CDR1 ENHRY, CDR2 SYGVKD. The CDR3 has 16 residues. V lost 4 bases, J lost 2 bases, and 7 bases stayed unmatched. The chain's CDR3 is CAISVGSGTTYNEQFF. Written as DNA, the CDR3 is TGTGCCATCAGTGTGGGTAGCGGGACAACCTACAATGAGCAGTTCTTC.

The genes are TRBV12-5 and TRBJ1-3, with D unclear. With 6 bases removed from V and 5 bases from J, the gap between germline ends came to 11 bases. The CDR3 is 13 residues long. CDR1 and CDR2 (germline): LGHNT, FRNRAP. The CDR3 DNA sequence: TGTGCTAGTGGGCTGGAGGTACGAAACACCATATATTTT. This translates into CASGLEVRNTIYF.

This CDR3 reads CASSQDLGVGTQYF. The CDR3 bases are TGTGCCAGCAGCCAAGATCTGGGCGTCGGGACCCAGTACTTC. This chain joins TRBV4-2 and TRBJ2-5; no firm D call. Germline V lookup: CDR1 LGHNA, CDR2 YNFKEQ. CDR3 length: 14 amino acids. Trimming shortened V by 0 bases and J by 7 bases, and 12 bases separated the two germline ends.

This sequence joins TRBV19 and TRBJ2-3; weak D call: TRBD1 (6 bases). The V end was cut by 4 bases, the J end by 6 bases, with 20 bases between. The CDR3 extends over 16 amino acids. Germline V gene sequence: CDR1 LNHDA, CDR2 SQIVND (reference sequence). The CDR3 loop is CASSRDSRGLGDTQYF. CDR3 nucleotide sequence: TGTGCCAGTAGTAGAGATTCCAGGGGCCTTGGGGATACGCAGTATTTT. The full variable domain, its missing parts supplied by reference TRBV19 and TRBJ2-3, is DGGITQSPKYLFRKEGQNVTLSCEQNLNHDAMYWYRQDPGQGLRLIYYSQIVNDFQKGDIAEGYSVSREKKESFPLTVTSAQKNPTAFYLCASSRDSRGLGDTQYFGPGTRLTVL.

The chain uses TRBV5-6 and TRBJ2-1, with 8 bases aligning to TRBD2. V gave up 6 bases and J gave up 3 bases; unmatched junction bases: 8. Germline CDR1 is SGHDT and CDR2 is YYEEEE. There are 15 residues in the CDR3. This chain's CDR3 is CASTGGAGNYNEQFF. Here the CDR3 DNA reads TGTGCCAGCACCGGGGGGGCAGGAAACTACAATGAGCAGTTCTTC.

The chain is built from TRBV3-1 (or the pseudogene TRBV3-2) and TRBJ1-6; weak D call: TRBD1 (6 bases). The CDR3 totals 16 residues. Per the germline V gene, CDR1 is LGHDT and CDR2 is YNNKEL (reference sequence). V was pared by 0 bases and J by 7 bases, with 13 bases between. The chain's CDR3 is CASSQDRGHQNSPLHF. CDR3 nucleotides: TGTGCCAGCAGCCAAGATAGGGGACACCAAAATTCACCCCTCCACTTT.

CDR3 amino acids: CASSRGLALAYEQYF. The CDR3 DNA is TGTGCCAGCAGTCGGGGACTAGCGCTAGCCTACGAGCAGTACTTC. The chain combines TRBV6-5 with TRBJ2-7, with 10 bases that match TRBD2. The germline V gene has CDR1 MNHEY and CDR2 SVGAGI. This CDR3 has 15 amino acids. V lost 5 bases, J lost 2 bases, and 6 bases stayed unmatched.

The CDR3: CASSPSRAGNQPQHF. In DNA, the CDR3 is TGTGCCAGCAGCCCGAGCAGGGCTGGCAATCAGCCCCAGCATTTT. The rearrangement links TRBV7-9 to TRBJ1-5; a possible D gene is TRBD1 (5 bases). V was shortened by 5 bases and J by 2 bases, with 13 bases between the two germline ends. Germline values: CDR1 SEHNR, CDR2 FQNEAQ (reference sequence). This CDR3 comprises 15 residues.

The sample holds many counts of this clone. The chain uses TRBV3-1 (or the pseudogene TRBV3-2) and TRBJ2-7; the match to TRBD2 covers 14 bases. CDR1 and CDR2 from the germline V gene are LGHDT and YNNKEL (reference sequence). V shed 1 base, J shed 2 bases, and the junction held 4 bases outside the gene matches. The CDR3 has 17 residues. The DNA for the CDR3 is TGTGCCAGCAGCCAAGGGACTAGCGGGAGGTGGCCCTACGAGCAGTACTTC. The encoded protein is CASSQGTSGRWPYEQYF.

Here the CDR3 DNA reads TGTGCCAGCAGTGAAGCGCTTCAGGGTGGAGGGAAGAATGAGCAGTTCTTC. Protein product: CASSEALQGGGKNEQFF. This rearrangement joins TRBV6-1 to TRBJ2-1, with D possibly matching TRBD2 (6 bases). Germline CDR1 MNHNS, CDR2 SASEGT. The CDR3 runs to 17 residues. With 0 bases removed from V and 7 bases from J, the gap between germline ends came to 19 bases.

The V gene is TRBV7-6, the J gene TRBJ2-7; possibly TRBD2 for D (5 bases). V lost 10 bases and J 5 bases, leaving 24 bases between the germline ends. The germline gives CDR1 SGHVS, CDR2 FNYEAQ. The CDR3 contains 15 residues. DNA of the CDR3: TGTGCCACCGGCCGCGGACCGGGAAGTTACAACGAGCAGTACTTC. Its translation is CATGRGPGSYNEQYF.

The chain uses TRBV10-3 and TRBJ2-7; 14 bases line up with TRBD2. CDR1 is ENHRY and CDR2 is SYGVKD in the germline V gene. The CDR3 length is 18 residues. With V trimmed by 2 bases and J by 0 bases, 6 bases remained unmatched. CDR3 amino acids: CAISERGGTSGSSYEQYF. For the CDR3, the DNA is TGTGCCATCAGTGAGAGGGGCGGGACTAGCGGGAGCTCCTACGAGCAGTACTTC.

The rearrangement links TRBV29-1 to TRBJ2-2; perhaps TRBD2 as D (6 bases). The CDR3 spans 14 residues. V lost 5 bases to trimming and J lost 0 bases, with 10 bases between them. Germline V gives CDR1 SQVTM, CDR2 ANQGSEA. The CDR3 bases are TGCAGCGTTCTCGGGAGATCGAACACCGGGGAGCTGTTTTTT. Translated, it gives CSVLGRSNTGELFF.

This chain links TRBV15 with TRBJ1-2; TRBD1 is a possible D gene (5 bases). The V and J ends lost 4 bases and 7 bases respectively, with 22 bases between them. Germline CDR1 and CDR2: LNHNV and YYDKDF (reference sequence). This CDR3 is built from 16 residues. The CDR3 protein is CATSIKLGRGMGGYTF. In DNA, the CDR3 is TGTGCCACCAGCATCAAACTTGGTAGGGGTATGGGTGGCTACACCTTC.

This rearrangement joins TRBV27 to TRBJ1-6; TRBD1 agrees at 7 bases. Germline lookup yields CDR1 MNHEY and CDR2 SMNVEV (reference sequence). The CDR3 runs to 15 residues. The V and J ends lost 5 bases and 7 bases, in that order; junction bases with no gene match: 8. Written as DNA, the CDR3 is TGTGCCAGCAGTGCACGACAGGGAAACAATTCACCCCTCCACTTT. Translation: CASSARQGNNSPLHF.

On this clone: At one of its ends the junction is not consistent with the germline gene, which may arise from a read error. V is TRBV7-7 and J is TRBJ2-1; 14 nucleotides line up with TRBD2. The CDR3 length is 15 residues. Germline values: CDR1 SSHAT, CDR2 FNYEAQ (reference sequence). The CDR3 nucleotides are TGTGCTAGCAGCGCGGGACTAGCGGGAGTGGATGAGCAGTTCTTC. Its translation: CASSAGLAGVDEQFF.

This chain joins TRBV11-2 and TRBJ1-6, with D tentatively TRBD1 (5 bases). This CDR3 spans 15 amino acids. Trimming shortened V by 0 bases and J by 10 bases, and 13 bases separated the two germline ends. Per the germline V gene, CDR1 is SGHAT and CDR2 is FQNNGV. CDR3 sequence reads: CASSLEGGGWSPLHF. CDR3 in DNA: TGTGCCAGCAGCTTAGAGGGCGGGGGATGGTCACCCCTCCACTTT.

CDR3 sequence: CASSYFLAGQGETQYF. The CDR3 coding sequence is TGTGCCAGCAGTTACTTCCTAGCGGGCCAGGGGGAGACCCAGTACTTC. The chain is built from TRBV6-5 and TRBJ2-5, with 8 bases that match TRBD2. Germline V gene sequence: CDR1 MNHEY, CDR2 SVGAGI. V shed 1 base, J shed 5 bases, and the junction held 9 bases outside the gene matches. There are 16 residues in the CDR3.

The chain uses TRBV7-2 and TRBJ2-3; tentatively, D is TRBD2 (5 bases). The V gene's germline CDR1 is SGHTA and CDR2 FQGNSA. Trimming removed 4 bases from V and 3 bases from J, with 8 bases in between. The CDR3 has 13 residues. The DNA for the CDR3 is TGTGCCAGCAGCTCCCCGGGGACAGATACGCAGTATTTT. It specifies CASSSPGTDTQYF.

This clone was counted only a few times. The chain employs TRBV6-2 or TRBV6-3 and TRBJ1-5; 9 positions agree with TRBD1. Germline V gives CDR1 MNHEY, CDR2 SVGEGT. CDR3 length: 16 residues. Trimming removed 6 bases from V and 6 bases from J; junction bases left unmatched: 12. In DNA form, the CDR3 reads TGTGCCAGCAGCCCCCGGGGACAGGGTCCTAGTCAGCCCCAGCATTTT. It codes for CASSPRGQGPSQPQHF.

Details on this clone: One junction end disagrees with the germline gene, perhaps due to a read error. The V gene is TRBV7-7, the J gene TRBJ2-1, with 13 bases matching TRBD2. Germline CDR1 and CDR2: SSHAT and FNYEAQ (reference sequence). The CDR3 loop spans 15 amino acids. CDR3 residues: CASSPGLAGAAEQFF. DNA of the CDR3: TGTGCTAGCAGCCCAGGACTAGCGGGAGCGGCTGAGCAGTTCTTC.

The chain uses TRBV28 and TRBJ2-3, with D tentatively TRBD2 (6 bases). Germline-derived CDR1 and CDR2 are MDHEN and SYDVKM. V shed 6 bases and J shed 7 bases, with 23 bases lying between them. The CDR3 sequence is 16 residues long. The CDR3 sequence is CASRPAGQILRNTQYF. DNA for the CDR3: TGTGCCAGCAGACCCGCGGGGCAGATCTTGAGGAATACGCAGTATTTT.

The chain recombines TRBV4-2 with TRBJ1-1, with a possible D match to TRBD1 (6 bases). The germline gives CDR1 LGHNA, CDR2 YNFKEQ. The CDR3 is 13 residues long. V was clipped by 0 bases and J by 5 bases, with 7 bases between them. The CDR3 DNA sequence: TGTGCCAGCAGCCAAGAGAGGGGGACTGAAGCTTTCTTT. Its translation is CASSQERGTEAFF.

The chain uses TRBV10-3 and TRBJ1-1, with 11 bases lining up with TRBD1. CDR3 length: 12 amino acids. Germline CDR1 and CDR2: ENHRY and SYGVKD. V gave up 6 bases and J gave up 7 bases; unmatched junction bases: 1. CDR3 sequence: CAIRGTGGEAFF. CDR3 nucleotides: TGTGCCATCAGAGGGACAGGGGGTGAAGCTTTCTTT.

As regards this clone: At one end the junction does not follow the germline gene, possibly because of a read error. CDR3 residues: CASSSPSHGETQYF. The CDR3 region has the DNA TGTGCTAGCAGCTCCCCCTCCCACGGGGAGACCCAGTACTTC. The V call is TRBV7-7, the J call TRBJ2-5; D unresolved. The CDR3 runs 14 residues. The germline CDR1 and CDR2 sequences are SSHAT and FNYEAQ (reference sequence).

The chain couples TRBV5-3 to TRBJ1-2; D not resolved. TRBV5-3 is an ORF; its function is uncertain. CDR3 length equals 15 residues. V shed 4 bases and J shed 4 bases, with 17 bases lying between them. CDR3 DNA: TGTGCCAGAAGCAAACTCGACATTACATTCTATGGCTACACCTTC. This sequence encodes CARSKLDITFYGYTF.

The chain links TRBV11-3 to TRBJ2-5; maybe TRBD1 (7 bases). The CDR3 has 14 amino acids. Trimming took off 4 bases at V and 5 bases at J, with 14 bases between the two ends. In germline, CDR1 is SGHNT, CDR2 YENEEA. The CDR3 DNA reads as TGTGCCAGCAGCTCGGAGGGGGCCGGGGAGACCCAGTACTTC. Translating it yields CASSSEGAGETQYF.

This clone has just one count. V and J are TRBV19 and TRBJ1-5; 9 bases align to TRBD1. CDR3 length: 13 amino acids. Germline CDR1 reads LNHDA; CDR2 reads SQIVND (reference sequence). V lost 9 bases to trimming and J lost 4 bases; unmatched junction nucleotides: 4. CDR3 amino acids: CASRDRDNQPQHF. The CDR3 nucleotides read TGTGCCAGCCGGGACAGGGATAATCAGCCCCAGCATTTT.